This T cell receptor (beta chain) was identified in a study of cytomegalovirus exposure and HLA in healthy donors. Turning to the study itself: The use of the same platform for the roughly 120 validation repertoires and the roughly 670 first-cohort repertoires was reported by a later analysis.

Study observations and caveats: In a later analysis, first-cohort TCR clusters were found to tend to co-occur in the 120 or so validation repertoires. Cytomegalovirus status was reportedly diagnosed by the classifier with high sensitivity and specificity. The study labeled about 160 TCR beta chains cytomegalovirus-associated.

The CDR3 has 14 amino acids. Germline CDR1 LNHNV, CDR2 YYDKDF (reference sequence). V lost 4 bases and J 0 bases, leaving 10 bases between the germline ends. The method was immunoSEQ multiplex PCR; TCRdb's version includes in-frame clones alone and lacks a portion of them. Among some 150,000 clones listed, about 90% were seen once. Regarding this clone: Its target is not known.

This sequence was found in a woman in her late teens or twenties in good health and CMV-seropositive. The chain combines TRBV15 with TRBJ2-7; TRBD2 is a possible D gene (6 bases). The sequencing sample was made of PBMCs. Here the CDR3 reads CATSKGTASYEQYF. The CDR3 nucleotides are TGTGCCACCAGCAAAGGGACTGCCTCCTACGAGCAGTACTTC.